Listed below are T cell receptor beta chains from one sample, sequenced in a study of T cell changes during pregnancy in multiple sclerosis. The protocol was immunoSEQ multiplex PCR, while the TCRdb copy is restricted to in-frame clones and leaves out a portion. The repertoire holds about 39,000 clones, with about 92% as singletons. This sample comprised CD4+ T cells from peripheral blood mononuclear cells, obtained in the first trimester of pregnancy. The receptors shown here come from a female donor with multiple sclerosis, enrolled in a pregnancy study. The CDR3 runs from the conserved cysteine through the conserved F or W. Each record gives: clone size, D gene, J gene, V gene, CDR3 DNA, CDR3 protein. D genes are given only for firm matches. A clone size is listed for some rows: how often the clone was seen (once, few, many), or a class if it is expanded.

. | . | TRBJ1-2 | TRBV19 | TGTGCCAGTAGTGGCCTTAACTATGGCTACACCTTC | CASSGLNYGYTF
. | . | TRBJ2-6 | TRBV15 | TGTGCCACCAGCTCCGGACGGGGTACCGGGGCCAACGTCCTGACTTTC | CATSSGRGTGANVLTF
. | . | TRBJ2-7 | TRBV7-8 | TGTGCCAGCAGCTTAAAGCGTCCGCCGGGAGCCTCCTACGAGCAGTACTTC | CASSLKRPPGASYEQYF
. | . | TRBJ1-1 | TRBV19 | TGTGCCAGTACAGGGAGGTGGCCTGAAGCTTTCTTT | CASTGRWPEAFF
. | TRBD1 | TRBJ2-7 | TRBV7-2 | TGTGCCAGCAGCCGGACAGGGGTGTACGAGCAGTACTTC | CASSRTGVYEQYF
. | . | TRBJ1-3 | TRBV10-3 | TGTGCCATCAGTGAAAGCAGGGGTGGAAACACCATATATTTT | CAISESRGGNTIYF
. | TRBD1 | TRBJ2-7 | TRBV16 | TGTGCCAGCAGCCAAAGAACCGGGACAGGGGGCTACGAGCAGTACTTC | CASSQRTGTGGYEQYF
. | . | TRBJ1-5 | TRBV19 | TGTGCCAGTAGTATTATGGGGCGGAATCAGCCCCAGCATTTT | CASSIMGRNQPQHF
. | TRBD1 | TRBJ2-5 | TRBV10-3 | TGTGCCACAACCAACGCCGGGACAGCCCAAGAGACCCAGTACTTC | CATTNAGTAQETQYF
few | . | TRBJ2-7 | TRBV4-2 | TGTGCCAGCAGCCAAGATAATTCCCTAGATTCGCGCTACGAGCAGTACTTC | CASSQDNSLDSRYEQYF
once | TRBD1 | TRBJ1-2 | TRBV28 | TGTGCCAGCACCGAACAGGGGGCGGTGGATGGCTACACCTTC | CASTEQGAVDGYTF
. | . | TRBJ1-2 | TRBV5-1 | TGCGCCAGCAGCTCTACAGGGATTTTGGACTATGGCTACACCTTC | CASSSTGILDYGYTF
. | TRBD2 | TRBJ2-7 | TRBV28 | TGTGCCAGCAGGGTTAGCGGGGGAGCCTACGAGCAGTACTTC | CASRVSGGAYEQYF
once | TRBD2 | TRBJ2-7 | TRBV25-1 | TGTGCCAGCAGTGACAGAGGACTAGCGGGAGGAGAGCAGTACTTC | CASSDRGLAGGEQYF
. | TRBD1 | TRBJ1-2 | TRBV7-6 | TGTGCCAGCAGCTTACCAGGGGGCAACGGCTACACCTTC | CASSLPGGNGYTF
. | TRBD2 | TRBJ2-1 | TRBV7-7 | TGTGCCAGCAGCTTACGGGAGGGCCCCTACAATGAGCAGTTCTTC | CASSLREGPYNEQFF
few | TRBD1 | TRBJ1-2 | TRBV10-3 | TGTGCCATTACAGGGGGCTCCTATGGCTACACCTTC | CAITGGSYGYTF
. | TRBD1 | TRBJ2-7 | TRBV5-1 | TGCGCCAGCCGCAGACAGGGGGCCGGCGAGCAGTACTTC | CASRRQGAGEQYF
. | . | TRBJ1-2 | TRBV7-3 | TGTGCCAGCAGCTTACAGGGAAGCTATGGCTACACCTTC | CASSLQGSYGYTF
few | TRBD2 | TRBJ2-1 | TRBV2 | TGTGCCAGCAGTGAAGGAGTAGCGGGAGGAGGGAGTGAGCAGTTCTTC | CASSEGVAGGGSEQFF
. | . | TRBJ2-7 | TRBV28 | TGTGCCAGCAGAAGAATGGAGGGGCTAATCTACGAGCAGTACTTC | CASRRMEGLIYEQYF
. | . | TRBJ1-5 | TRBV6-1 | TGTGCCAGCAATCCCACAGGAAGCAATCAGCCCCAGCATTTT | CASNPTGSNQPQHF
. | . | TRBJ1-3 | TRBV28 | TGTGCCAGCAGTTTATCACAGAGTACTGGAAACACCATATATTTT | CASSLSQSTGNTIYF
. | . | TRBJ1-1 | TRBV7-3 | TGTGCCAGCAGCTTAGGAGGAGACGGCACTGAAGCTTTCTTT | CASSLGGDGTEAFF
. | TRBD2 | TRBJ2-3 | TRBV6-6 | TGTGCCAGCAGTTACGGCCTAGCGGACGGCGATACGCAGTATTTT | CASSYGLADGDTQYF
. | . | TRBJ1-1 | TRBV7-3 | TGTGCCAGCAGCTTAATAGGGGGGGGCCGTGAAGCTTTCTTT | CASSLIGGGREAFF
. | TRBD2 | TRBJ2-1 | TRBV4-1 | TGCGCCAGCAGCGCGGGGGGGCGTGAGCAGTTCTTC | CASSAGGREQFF
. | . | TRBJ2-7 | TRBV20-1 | TGCAGTGCTAGGGGACACTACGAGCAGTACTTC | CSARGHYEQYF
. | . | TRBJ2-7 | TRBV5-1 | TGCGCCAGCAGCTTGGAAGACCGTTCACTAGGGGGGCAGTACTTC | CASSLEDRSLGGQYF
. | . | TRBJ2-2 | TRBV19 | TGTGCCAGTAGTGCGGGATTGCGGTCTTCTAAAAACACCGGGGAGCTGTTTTTT | CASSAGLRSSKNTGELFF
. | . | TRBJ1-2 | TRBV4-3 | TGCGCCAGCAGCCAAGAGAGTAGGGGAGGGTATGGCTACACCTTC | CASSQESRGGYGYTF
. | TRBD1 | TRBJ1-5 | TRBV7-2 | TGTGCCAGCAGTTTGACAGGGGGCCAAGGTCAGCCCCAGCATTTT | CASSLTGGQGQPQHF
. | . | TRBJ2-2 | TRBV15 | TGTGCCACCCCGAAGGGGTCGTTGGCCGGGGAGCTGTTTTTT | CATPKGSLAGELFF
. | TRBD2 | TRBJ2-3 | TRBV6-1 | TGTGCCAGCAGTGCAATTAGCGGGGGCGGCACAGATACGCAGTATTTT | CASSAISGGGTDTQYF
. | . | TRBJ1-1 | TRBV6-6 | TGTGCCAGCAGCCGCGCTAACACTGAAGCTTTCTTT | CASSRANTEAFF
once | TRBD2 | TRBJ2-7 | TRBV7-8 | TGTGCCAGCAGCTCCGGGACTAGCGGAAACCCAAGCTCCTACGAGCAGTACTTC | CASSSGTSGNPSSYEQYF
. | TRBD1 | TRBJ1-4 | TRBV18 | TGTGCCAGCTCACCAATTTTCATCGGACAGGGAAGGGGTGAAAAACTGTTTTTT | CASSPIFIGQGRGEKLFF
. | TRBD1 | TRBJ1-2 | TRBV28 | TGTGCCAGCAGCCCCTTTAGGACAGGGGGGAGAAATTCCTTC | CASSPFRTGGRNSF
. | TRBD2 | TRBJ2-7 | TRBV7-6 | TGTGCCATCCTCCGGGAGGGCCACGAGCAGTACTTC | CAILREGHEQYF
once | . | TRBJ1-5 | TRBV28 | TGTGCCAGCAGAGCGCCCTCCCATCAGCCCCAGCATTTT | CASRAPSHQPQHF